This T cell receptor beta chain was captured in a study of blood T cells in healthy people across ages. About the study: Using template switching, researchers captured about one barcoded beta molecule for each two T cells. Broader study findings: Researchers judged that diversity estimates from one million T cells fell short of true values. More naive CD4+ cells and higher diversity were found in long-lived than in aged donors.

Sample-barcoded 5' priming and a J-beta primer mix drove a second PCR of roughly 7 to 11 cycles. TCRdb independently ran MiXCR on the 5' RACE reads; one entry per CDR3 protein. The sample consists of around 710,000 distinct CDR3 sequences, more than 40% of them appearing once. About this clonotype itself: Its antigen is undetermined.

Total RNA extracted from each sample amounted to at least 6 micrograms. CDR1 and CDR2 from the germline V gene are MNHEY and SVGAGI. This CDR3 contains 15 residues. V lost 6 bases, J lost 0 bases, and 6 bases stayed unmatched. The source material was blood. The rearrangement joins TRBV6-5 to TRBJ1-2, with 8 bases lining up with TRBD1. This TCR came from a woman aged 60 to 75 in good health. CDR3 residues: CASSPGQASNYGYTF. The CDR3 coding sequence is TGTGCCAGCAGCCCGGGACAGGCATCTAACTATGGCTACACCTTC.